One sample yielded the 18 T cell receptor beta chains listed below, sequenced in a study of T-cell memory formation after mild COVID-19. A single record per CDR3 protein comes from TCRdb applying MiXCR to the 5' RACE reads. This sample yields approximately 500,000 distinct CDR3 sequences, of which approximately 23% are seen a single time; about 12% belongs to the top ten. The material sequenced was PBMCs or a T cell subset sorted from them (not recorded which). The receptors shown here come from an adult woman who had mild COVID-19 (a few samples of this study predate the infection). Cell type and time point are not known.

This clonotype was observed a handful of times. V and J are TRBV5-1 and TRBJ2-7; 7 nucleotides align to TRBD2. The CDR3 sequence is 16 residues long. Germline trimming cut 5 bases from V and 5 bases from J; bases unmatched to any gene: 16. Germline-derived CDR1 and CDR2 are SGHRS and YFSETQ. Written as DNA, the CDR3 is TGCGCCAGCAGTCTCGGAGGTGGGAGGGTGAACAACGAGCAGTACTTC. Its translation is CASSLGGGRVNNEQYF.

V is TRBV12-3 or TRBV12-4 and J is TRBJ1-1; TRBD1 might be the D (5 bases). The V end lost 6 bases, the J end lost 7 bases, and 15 bases lay between the germline ends. This CDR3 is 13 amino acids long. In nucleotides, the CDR3 is TGTGCCAGCAGCAATTTTAGGGGTCTTGAAGCTTTCTTT. Protein: CASSNFRGLEAFF.

In this sample, this clonotype turned up many times. The V call is TRBV29-1, the J call TRBJ2-1, with 7 nucleotides matching TRBD1. V shed 5 bases and J 3 bases; nucleotides not matched to a gene: 7. There are 14 residues in the CDR3. Germline loops: CDR1 SQVTM, CDR2 ANQGSEA. The CDR3 loop reads CSVSPGQIYNEQFF. The CDR3 DNA reads as TGCAGCGTTTCACCGGGACAGATCTACAATGAGCAGTTCTTC.

This clonotype was seen a handful of times. The CDR3 DNA follows: TGCAGTGCCGCCCCACAGGGAGACGAGCAGTACTTC. Translated, it gives CSAAPQGDEQYF. The chain joins TRBV20-1 to TRBJ2-7, with TRBD1 as a possible D gene (6 bases). The CDR3 is 12 amino acids. The V gene's germline CDR1 is DFQATT and CDR2 SNEGSKA (reference sequence). With 6 bases removed from V and 5 bases from J, the gap between germline ends came to 14 bases.

The rearrangement uses TRBV5-1 and TRBJ2-1; a weak D match, TRBD1 (5 bases). CDR1 is SGHRS and CDR2 is YFSETQ in the germline V gene. Trimming left V 0 bases short and J 0 bases short, with 16 bases between. CDR3 length equals 18 residues. The CDR3 loop reads CASSLGTHSFSSYNEQFF. In nucleotides, the CDR3 is TGCGCCAGCAGCTTGGGGACACATAGTTTCTCCTCCTACAATGAGCAGTTCTTC. The complete variable domain, with remaining parts taken from reference TRBV5-1 and TRBJ2-1, reads KAGVTQTPRYLIKTRGQQVTLSCSPISGHRSVSWYQQTPGQGLQFLFEYFSETQRNKGNFPGRFSGRQFSNSRSEMNVSTLELGDSALYLCASSLGTHSFSSYNEQFFGPGTRLTVL.

This clonotype was seen more than once but under ten times. The chain combines TRBV6-5 with TRBJ1-5, with D unresolved. The germline V and J ends were trimmed by 6 bases and 3 bases, with 12 bases remaining between them. CDR1 and CDR2 from the germline V gene are MNHEY and SVGAGI. The CDR3 runs 14 residues. The CDR3 coding sequence is TGTGCCAGCAGCCCTGGACGGCCCAATCAGCCCCAGCATTTT. It translates to CASSPGRPNQPQHF.

The chain recombines TRBV5-1 with TRBJ1-2; D is perhaps TRBD1 (5 bases). Germline assignment: CDR1 SGHRS and CDR2 YFSETQ. The CDR3 has 15 amino acids. V dropped 0 bases and J dropped 5 bases, with 14 bases sitting between them. This chain's CDR3 is CASSLDASGTYGYTF. As DNA, the CDR3 is TGCGCCAGCAGCTTGGATGCTTCAGGGACGTATGGCTACACCTTC.

This clonotype has only a few counts. One junction end does not reproduce the germline sequence, and a read error may be involved. The V and J genes are TRBV7-7 and TRBJ1-1, with D unresolved. This CDR3 region has 14 residues. Germline V gene lookup returns CDR1 SSHAT and CDR2 FNYEAQ (reference sequence). CDR3 sequence: CASSLTRYSLEAFF. CDR3 coding DNA: TGTGCTAGCAGCTTGACCCGGTATAGTCTTGAAGCTTTCTTT.

The chain has TRBV4-2 and TRBJ2-1; D not certain. Germline values: CDR1 LGHNA, CDR2 YNFKEQ. The CDR3 totals 14 residues. The V gene lost 4 bases and the J gene lost 8 bases, with 15 bases spanning the gap. CDR3 region: CASSLTLKNDEQFF. The CDR3 nucleotides read TGTGCCAGCAGCCTCACGTTAAAGAACGATGAGCAGTTCTTC.

This clonotype was picked up a small number of times. The chain combines TRBV6-5 with TRBJ2-7; a weak D match, TRBD1 (6 bases). Germline CDR1 MNHEY, CDR2 SVGAGI. V lost 6 bases and J lost 2, with 17 bases in between. CDR3 length: 15 residues. CDR3 bases: TGTGCCAGCAGGGGGGCGGTACACATCACCTACGAGCAGTACTTC. As protein: CASRGAVHITYEQYF.

This clonotype was detected only a few times. The J gene is TRBJ2-7, the V gene TRBV5-1, with D maybe TRBD2 (5 bases). Trimming shortened V by 4 bases and J by 0 bases, and 17 bases separated the two germline ends. CDR3 length equals 16 residues. Germline V gene data show CDR1 as SGHRS and CDR2 as YFSETQ. DNA for the CDR3: TGCGCCAGCAGCCCCAGATACGGGGAGAGCTCCTACGAGCAGTACTTC. The encoded protein is CASSPRYGESSYEQYF.

The V and J genes are TRBV4-3 and TRBJ2-7, with 7 bases fitting TRBD1. The germline V gene encodes CDR1 LGHNA and CDR2 YSLEER. The CDR3 covers 15 residues. Trimming at V came to 1 base and at J to 3 bases, leaving 6 bases not matched to a gene. This CDR3 reads CASSQATGLVYEQYF. The DNA of the CDR3 is TGCGCCAGCAGCCAAGCGACAGGGCTGGTCTACGAGCAGTACTTC.

This clonotype has just a few counts. The V call is TRBV7-2, the J call TRBJ1-2; 7 bases align to TRBD1. From germline, CDR1 is SGHTA and CDR2 FQGNSA. This CDR3 comprises 14 residues. J gave up 7 bases and V 0 bases, and 5 bases lay outside the gene matches. CDR3 in amino acids: CASSLAGQPGGYTF. CDR3 bases: TGTGCCAGCAGCTTAGCGGGACAGCCTGGTGGCTACACCTTC.

This clonotype was picked up one time. The CDR3 spells CASRSGGQGNTDTQYF. CDR3 DNA sequence: TGCGCCAGCAGGTCCGGTGGACAGGGAAACACAGATACGCAGTATTTT. The rearrangement joins TRBV5-1 to TRBJ2-3, with 8 bases aligning to TRBD1. The CDR3 is made up of 16 amino acids. Germline V gives CDR1 SGHRS, CDR2 YFSETQ. V shed 5 bases, J shed 2 bases, and the junction held 10 bases outside the gene matches. Supplemented by reference TRBV5-1 and TRBJ2-3, the full variable domain reads KAGVTQTPRYLIKTRGQQVTLSCSPISGHRSVSWYQQTPGQGLQFLFEYFSETQRNKGNFPGRFSGRQFSNSRSEMNVSTLELGDSALYLCASRSGGQGNTDTQYFGPGTRLTVL.

This clonotype was picked up many times. The J gene is TRBJ1-5, the V gene TRBV20-1, with 10 bases that match TRBD1. After removal of 3 bases from V and 6 bases from J, the junction contained 5 bases not matched to a gene. CDR1 DFQATT and CDR2 SNEGSKA come from the germline V gene (reference sequence). The CDR3 is 14 amino acids. CDR3 nucleotide sequence: TGCAGTGCTAGGGACAGGGGGATAGGTCAGCCCCAGCATTTT. It specifies CSARDRGIGQPQHF.

The chain employs TRBV27 and TRBJ1-6; 8 bases map to TRBD1. Germline V gene data show CDR1 as MNHEY and CDR2 as SMNVEV (reference sequence). The CDR3 contains 15 residues. J was trimmed by 5 bases and V by 4 bases; bases with no gene match: 4. CDR3 protein: CASSSDRANNSPLHF. CDR3 coding DNA: TGTGCCAGCAGTTCGGACAGGGCAAATAATTCACCCCTCCACTTT.

This clonotype has a handful of counts. The chain employs TRBV12-5 and TRBJ2-7; D not certain. Trimming removed 0 bases from V and 10 bases from J, with 10 bases in between. CDR1 LGHNT and CDR2 FRNRAP come from the germline V gene. The CDR3 is 12 amino acids. CDR3: CASGLVLQNQYF. The CDR3 DNA is TGTGCTAGTGGTTTGGTACTACAGAACCAGTACTTC.

At least ten counts were recorded for this clonotype. The genes are TRBV12-3 or TRBV12-4 and TRBJ2-7; 12 bases map to TRBD2. V lost 6 bases to trimming and J lost 4 bases; unmatched junction nucleotides: 4. The CDR3 sequence is 14 residues long. CDR3 protein: CASRLTSGSYEQYF. The CDR3 coding sequence is TGTGCCAGCAGGCTGACTAGCGGGAGTTACGAGCAGTACTTC.